This T cell receptor beta chain was sequenced in a study of spatial heterogeneity in lung cancer. This clonotype was observed many times. Its antigen is not identified. Specified time point: sample taken at primary tumor resection. Frozen PBMC, nontumor lung or tumor provided whole RNA, which was sequenced unsorted. The cohort: around 77 early-stage, untreated non-small cell lung cancer patients. Points from the study as a whole: Expanded tumor TCRs that were ubiquitous appeared in blood more at resection than follow-up.

With 4 bases removed from V and 4 bases from J, the gap between germline ends came to 26 bases. In germline, CDR1 is SGHTA, CDR2 FQGTGA. This CDR3 has 19 residues. One entry per CDR3 protein results from TCRdb running MiXCR on the 5' RACE reads. The table lists about 36,000 distinct CDR3 sequences, roughly 5.5% of them singletons. The rearrangement uses TRBV7-3 and TRBJ1-5; D call uncertain. This sample comprised PBMCs, obtained at surgery. This receptor was taken from a female donor with early-stage non-small cell lung cancer. CDR3 region: CASSCPLNGQSPSNQPQHF. CDR3 DNA: TGTGCCAGCAGCTGCCCTTTGAACGGCCAAAGTCCATCAAATCAGCCCCAGCATTTT.